The present TCR beta chain was sequenced within a study of T cell changes during pregnancy in multiple sclerosis. Only in-frame clones appear in the TCRdb table, and some are missing; sequencing was by immunoSEQ multiplex PCR. The sample shows 89,000 or so clones, over 80% of them seen only once. Concerning this clone itself: Other DNA sequences in the same sample also yield this CDR3.

The V and J ends lost 3 bases and 2 bases, in that order; junction bases with no gene match: 4. The CDR3 covers 14 residues. Germline lookup yields CDR1 MDHEN and CDR2 SYDVKM. This chain joins TRBV28 and TRBJ2-7; 7 positions match TRBD1. The TCR comes from a female donor in good health, serving as a control in a pregnancy study. Some clones in this sample may be carry-over from other donors' samples. Sequencing used PBMCs, obtained in the first trimester of pregnancy. The CDR3 nucleotides are TGTGCCAGCAGTTTTGGGACAGTTCCCTACGAGCAGTACTTC. Its protein is CASSFGTVPYEQYF.